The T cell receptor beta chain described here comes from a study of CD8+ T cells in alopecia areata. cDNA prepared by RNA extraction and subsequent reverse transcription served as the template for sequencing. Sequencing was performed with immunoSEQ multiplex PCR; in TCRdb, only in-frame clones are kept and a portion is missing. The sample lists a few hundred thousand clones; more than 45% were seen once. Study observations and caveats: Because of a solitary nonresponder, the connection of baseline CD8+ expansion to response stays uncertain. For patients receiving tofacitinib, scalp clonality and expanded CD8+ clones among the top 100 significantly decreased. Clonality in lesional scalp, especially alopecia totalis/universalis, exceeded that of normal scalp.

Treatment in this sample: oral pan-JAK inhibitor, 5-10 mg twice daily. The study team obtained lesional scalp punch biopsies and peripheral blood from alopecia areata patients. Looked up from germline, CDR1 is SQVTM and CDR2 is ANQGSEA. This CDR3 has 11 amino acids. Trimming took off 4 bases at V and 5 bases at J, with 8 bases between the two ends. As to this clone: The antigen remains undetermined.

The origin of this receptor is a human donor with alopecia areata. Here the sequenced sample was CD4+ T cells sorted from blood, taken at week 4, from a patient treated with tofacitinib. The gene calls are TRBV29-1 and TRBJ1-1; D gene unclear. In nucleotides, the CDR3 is TGCAGCGTTGGTGGAGGTACTGAAGCTTTCTTT. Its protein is CSVGGGTEAFF.